Sequencing of this T cell receptor (beta chain) was carried out in a study of T cells in Graves' hyperthyroidism and ophthalmopathy. Patients with uncontrolled infections, other autoimmune diseases, pregnancy or lactation were excluded. Used for diagnoses were clinical symptoms, serum thyroxine and TRAb, thyroid ultrasound and orbital computed tomography. Amplified TCR beta CDR3 regions came from RNA transcripts. The TCR CDR3 first-round RT-PCR relied on the HTBI primer set. TCRdb processed the multiplex PCR reads anew with MiXCR; each CDR3 protein has one entry. The sample has 600,000 or so distinct CDR3 sequences; roughly 15% are singletons. V dropped 6 bases and J dropped 10 bases, with 16 bases sitting between them. The germline V gene encodes CDR1 LNHDA and CDR2 SQIVND (reference sequence). The CDR3 extends over 13 amino acids.

This clonotype was sampled from a woman aged 50 to 65 with Graves' ophthalmopathy. The specimen was blood. The chain has TRBV19 and TRBJ2-4, with D possibly being TRBD1 (6 bases). The CDR3, as DNA: TGTGCCAGTAGCAGCCAACAGGGTTTTATTCAGTACTTC. Amino acids: CASSSQQGFIQYF.